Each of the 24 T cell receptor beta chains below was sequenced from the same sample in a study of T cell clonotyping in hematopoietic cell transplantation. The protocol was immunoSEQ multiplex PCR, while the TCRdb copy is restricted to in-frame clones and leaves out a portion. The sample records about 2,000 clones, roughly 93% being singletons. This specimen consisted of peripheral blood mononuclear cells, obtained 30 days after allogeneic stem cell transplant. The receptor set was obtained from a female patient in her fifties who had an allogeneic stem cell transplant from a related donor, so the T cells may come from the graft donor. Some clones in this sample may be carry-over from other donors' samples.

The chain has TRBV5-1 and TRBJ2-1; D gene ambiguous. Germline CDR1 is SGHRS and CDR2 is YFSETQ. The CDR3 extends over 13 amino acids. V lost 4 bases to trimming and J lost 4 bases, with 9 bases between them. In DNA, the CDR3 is TGCGCCAGCAGCCCGGTCTATTACAATGAGCAGTTCTTC. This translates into CASSPVYYNEQFF.

The CDR3 DNA sequence: TGTGCCAGCAGCTTGTGGGGATCCTCCTACGAGCAGTACTTC. This translates into CASSLWGSSYEQYF. The chain recombines TRBV11-2 with TRBJ2-7; D remains unclear. This CDR3 spans 14 amino acids. Trimming shortened V by 3 bases and J by 0 bases, and 9 bases separated the two germline ends. Germline V gene lookup returns CDR1 SGHAT and CDR2 FQNNGV.

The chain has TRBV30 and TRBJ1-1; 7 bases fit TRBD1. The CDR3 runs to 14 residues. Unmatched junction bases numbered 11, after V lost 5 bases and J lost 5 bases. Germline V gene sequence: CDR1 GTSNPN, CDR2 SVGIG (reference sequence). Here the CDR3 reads CAWGRGRGATEAFF. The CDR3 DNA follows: TGTGCCTGGGGTCGTGGCAGGGGGGCTACTGAAGCTTTCTTT.

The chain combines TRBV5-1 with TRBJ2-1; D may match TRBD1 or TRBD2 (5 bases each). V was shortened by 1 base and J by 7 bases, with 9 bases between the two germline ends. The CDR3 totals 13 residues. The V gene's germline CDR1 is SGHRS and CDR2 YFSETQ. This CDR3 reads CASSLPGSNEQFF. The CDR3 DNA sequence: TGCGCCAGCAGCTTGCCAGGGAGTAATGAGCAGTTCTTC.

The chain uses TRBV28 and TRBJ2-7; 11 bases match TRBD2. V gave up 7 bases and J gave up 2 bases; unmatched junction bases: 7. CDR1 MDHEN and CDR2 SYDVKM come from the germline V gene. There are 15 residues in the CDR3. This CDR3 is CASTPTSGSTYEQYF. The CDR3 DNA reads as TGTGCCAGCACCCCTACTAGCGGGAGCACCTACGAGCAGTACTTC. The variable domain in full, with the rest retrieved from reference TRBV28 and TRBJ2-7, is DVKVTQSSRYLVKRTGEKVFLECVQDMDHENMFWYRQDPGLGLRLIYFSYDVKMKEKGDIPEGYSVSREKKERFSLILESASTNQTSMYLCASTPTSGSTYEQYFGPGTRLTVT.

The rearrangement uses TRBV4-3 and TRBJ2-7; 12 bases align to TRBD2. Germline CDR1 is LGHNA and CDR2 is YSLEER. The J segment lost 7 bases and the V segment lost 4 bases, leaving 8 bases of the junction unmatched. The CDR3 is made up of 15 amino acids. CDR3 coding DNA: TGCGCCAGCAGCCTAGCTAGCGGGGGGGCCGGTGAGCAGTACTTC. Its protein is CASSLASGGAGEQYF.

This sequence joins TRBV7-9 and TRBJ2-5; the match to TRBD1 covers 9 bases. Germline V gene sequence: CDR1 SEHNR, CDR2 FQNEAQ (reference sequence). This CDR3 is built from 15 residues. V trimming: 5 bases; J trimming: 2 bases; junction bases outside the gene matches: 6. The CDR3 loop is CASSDRGTGQETQYF. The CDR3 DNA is TGTGCCAGCAGCGACAGGGGGACAGGGCAAGAGACCCAGTACTTC.

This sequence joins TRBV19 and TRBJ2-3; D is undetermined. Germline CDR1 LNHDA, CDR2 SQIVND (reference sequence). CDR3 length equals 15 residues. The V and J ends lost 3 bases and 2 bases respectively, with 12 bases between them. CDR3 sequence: CASSIGVRPTDTQYF. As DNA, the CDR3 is TGTGCCAGTAGTATTGGGGTTCGACCCACAGATACGCAGTATTTT. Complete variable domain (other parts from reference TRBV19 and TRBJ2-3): DGGITQSPKYLFRKEGQNVTLSCEQNLNHDAMYWYRQDPGQGLRLIYYSQIVNDFQKGDIAEGYSVSREKKESFPLTVTSAQKNPTAFYLCASSIGVRPTDTQYFGPGTRLTVL.

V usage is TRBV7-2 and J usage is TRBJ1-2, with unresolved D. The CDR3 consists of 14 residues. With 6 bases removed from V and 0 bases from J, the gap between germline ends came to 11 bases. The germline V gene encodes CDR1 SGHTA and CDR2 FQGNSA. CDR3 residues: CASSSTGANYGYTF. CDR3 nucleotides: TGTGCCAGCAGTTCGACCGGGGCTAACTATGGCTACACCTTC.

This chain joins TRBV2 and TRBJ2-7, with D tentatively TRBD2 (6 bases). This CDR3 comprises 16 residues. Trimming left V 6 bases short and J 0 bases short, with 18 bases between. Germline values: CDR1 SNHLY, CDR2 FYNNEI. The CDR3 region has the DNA TGTGCCAGCAGCGACCCCGGGAGTACGAGCTCCTACGAGCAGTACTTC. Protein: CASSDPGSTSSYEQYF.

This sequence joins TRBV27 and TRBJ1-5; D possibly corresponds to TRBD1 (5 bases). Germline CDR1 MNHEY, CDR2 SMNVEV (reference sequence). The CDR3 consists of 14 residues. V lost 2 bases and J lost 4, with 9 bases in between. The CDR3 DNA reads TGTGCCAGCAGTTTAGTGAGGGGAAATCAGCCCCAGCATTTT. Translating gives CASSLVRGNQPQHF.

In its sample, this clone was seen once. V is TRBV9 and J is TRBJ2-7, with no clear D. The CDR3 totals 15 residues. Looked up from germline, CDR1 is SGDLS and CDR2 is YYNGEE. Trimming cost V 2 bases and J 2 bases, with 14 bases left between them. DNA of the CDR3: TGTGCCAGCAGCGTTTTTGACACCAAGACCTACGAGCAGTACTTC. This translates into CASSVFDTKTYEQYF.

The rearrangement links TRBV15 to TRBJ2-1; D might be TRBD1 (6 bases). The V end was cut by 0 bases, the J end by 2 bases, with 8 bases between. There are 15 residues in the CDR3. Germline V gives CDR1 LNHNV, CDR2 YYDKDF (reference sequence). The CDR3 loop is CATSRDAGAYNEQFF. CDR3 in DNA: TGTGCCACCAGCAGAGATGCAGGGGCCTACAATGAGCAGTTCTTC.

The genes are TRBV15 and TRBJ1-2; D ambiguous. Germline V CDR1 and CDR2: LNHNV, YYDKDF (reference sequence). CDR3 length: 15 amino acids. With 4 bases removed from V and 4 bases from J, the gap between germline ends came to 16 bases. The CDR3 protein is CATSKECGKTYGYTF. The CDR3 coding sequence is TGTGCCACCAGCAAAGAGTGTGGAAAGACCTATGGCTACACCTTC.

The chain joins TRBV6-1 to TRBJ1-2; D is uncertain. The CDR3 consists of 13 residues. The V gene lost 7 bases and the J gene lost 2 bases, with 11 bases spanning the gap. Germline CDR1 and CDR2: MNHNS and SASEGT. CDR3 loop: CASIPLSNYGYTF. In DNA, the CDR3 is TGTGCCAGCATCCCACTAAGCAACTATGGCTACACCTTC.

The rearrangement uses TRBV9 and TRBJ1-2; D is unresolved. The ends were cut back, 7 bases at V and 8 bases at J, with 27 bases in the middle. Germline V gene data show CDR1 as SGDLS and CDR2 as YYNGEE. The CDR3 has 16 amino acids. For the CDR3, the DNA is TGTGCCAGCGGAAAGAGGTGGGCAGATGAGGCGAGGGGCTACACCTTC. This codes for CASGKRWADEARGYTF.

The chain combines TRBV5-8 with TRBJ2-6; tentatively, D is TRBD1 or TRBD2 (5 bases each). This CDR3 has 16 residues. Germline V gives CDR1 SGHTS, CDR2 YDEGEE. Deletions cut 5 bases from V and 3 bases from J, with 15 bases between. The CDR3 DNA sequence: TGTGCCAGCAGTCGGGACCCGTGGGTTGGGGCCAACGTCCTGACTTTC. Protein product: CASSRDPWVGANVLTF.

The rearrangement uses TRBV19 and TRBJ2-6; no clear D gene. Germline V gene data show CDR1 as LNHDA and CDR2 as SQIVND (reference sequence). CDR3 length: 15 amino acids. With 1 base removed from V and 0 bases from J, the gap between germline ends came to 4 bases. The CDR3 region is CASSIVISGANVLTF. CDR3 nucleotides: TGTGCCAGTAGTATAGTGATCTCTGGGGCCAACGTCCTGACTTTC.

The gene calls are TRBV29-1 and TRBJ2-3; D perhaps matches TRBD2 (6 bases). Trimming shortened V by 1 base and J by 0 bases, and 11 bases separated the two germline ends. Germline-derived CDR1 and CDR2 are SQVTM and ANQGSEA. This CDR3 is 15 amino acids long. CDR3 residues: CSVEGRRESTDTQYF. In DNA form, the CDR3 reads TGCAGCGTTGAAGGACGGCGGGAAAGCACAGATACGCAGTATTTT.

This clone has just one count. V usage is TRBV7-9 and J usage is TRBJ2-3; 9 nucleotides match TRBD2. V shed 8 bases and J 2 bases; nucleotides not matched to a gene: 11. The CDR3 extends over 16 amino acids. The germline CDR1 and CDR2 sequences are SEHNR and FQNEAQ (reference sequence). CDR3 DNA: TGTGCCAGCGCGGCGGGGGGGCGCATTACCACAGATACGCAGTATTTT. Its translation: CASAAGGRITTDTQYF.

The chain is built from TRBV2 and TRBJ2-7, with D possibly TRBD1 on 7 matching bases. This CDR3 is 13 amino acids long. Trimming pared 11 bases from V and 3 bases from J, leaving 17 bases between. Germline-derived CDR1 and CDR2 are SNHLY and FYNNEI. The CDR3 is CARQGGGNYEQYF. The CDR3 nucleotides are TGTGCCCGCCAAGGAGGGGGCAACTACGAGCAGTACTTC.

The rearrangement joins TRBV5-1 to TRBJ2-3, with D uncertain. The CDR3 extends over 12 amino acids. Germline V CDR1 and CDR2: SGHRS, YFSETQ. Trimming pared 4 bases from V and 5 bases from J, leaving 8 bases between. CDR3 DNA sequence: TGCGCCAGCAGCATCGCAGGAGATACGCAGTATTTT. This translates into CASSIAGDTQYF.

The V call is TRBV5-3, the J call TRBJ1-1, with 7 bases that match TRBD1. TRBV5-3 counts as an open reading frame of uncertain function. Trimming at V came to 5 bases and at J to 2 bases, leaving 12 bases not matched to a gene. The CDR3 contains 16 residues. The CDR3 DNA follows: TGTGCCAGAAGTAGGGGGCAGGGCGGAACCAACACTGAAGCTTTCTTT. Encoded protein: CARSRGQGGTNTEAFF.

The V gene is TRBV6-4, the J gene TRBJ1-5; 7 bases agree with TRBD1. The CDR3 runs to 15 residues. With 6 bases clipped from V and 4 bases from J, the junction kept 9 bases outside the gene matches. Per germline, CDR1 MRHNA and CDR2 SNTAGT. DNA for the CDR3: TGTGCCAGCAGGGTCGACAGGGCAACGAATCAGCCCCAGCATTTT. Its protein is CASRVDRATNQPQHF.